These T cell receptor beta chains were read from a single sample in a study of T cells of healthy individuals. A single record per CDR3 protein comes from TCRdb applying MiXCR to the 5' RACE reads. In the table there are more than 60,000 distinct CDR3 sequences, around 15% of which are singletons. These receptors came from a human donor in good health. CDR3s include the opening cysteine and the closing phenylalanine or tryptophan.

len	j_gene	v_gene	CDR3aa
14	TRBJ2-1	TRBV12-3/TRBV12-4	CASSLAGQRNEQFF
12	TRBJ2-7	TRBV2	CASSDPLYEQYF
15	TRBJ2-3	TRBV20-1	CSAQARATSTDTQYF
16	TRBJ1-5	TRBV4-1	CASSRQPTDSNQPQHF
17	TRBJ2-3	TRBV5-1	CASNPDRGRRGTDTQYF
15	TRBJ2-7	TRBV2	CASSGAGRRSYEQYF
13	TRBJ2-3	TRBV6-4	CASSGQGTDTQYF
13	TRBJ1-1	TRBV7-3	CASSPRLNTEAFF
16	TRBJ2-1	TRBV7-2	CASSRPSGSGKNEQFF
14	TRBJ2-5	TRBV20-1	CSAPYSGRRETQYF
15	TRBJ1-2	TRBV6-5	CASSYSSGSPDGYTF
15	TRBJ2-3	TRBV20-1	CSAKRGQGYADTQYF
17	TRBJ2-3	TRBV1	CTSSFGTSGTCEDTQYF
13	TRBJ2-7	TRBV27	CASSNSSLHEQYF